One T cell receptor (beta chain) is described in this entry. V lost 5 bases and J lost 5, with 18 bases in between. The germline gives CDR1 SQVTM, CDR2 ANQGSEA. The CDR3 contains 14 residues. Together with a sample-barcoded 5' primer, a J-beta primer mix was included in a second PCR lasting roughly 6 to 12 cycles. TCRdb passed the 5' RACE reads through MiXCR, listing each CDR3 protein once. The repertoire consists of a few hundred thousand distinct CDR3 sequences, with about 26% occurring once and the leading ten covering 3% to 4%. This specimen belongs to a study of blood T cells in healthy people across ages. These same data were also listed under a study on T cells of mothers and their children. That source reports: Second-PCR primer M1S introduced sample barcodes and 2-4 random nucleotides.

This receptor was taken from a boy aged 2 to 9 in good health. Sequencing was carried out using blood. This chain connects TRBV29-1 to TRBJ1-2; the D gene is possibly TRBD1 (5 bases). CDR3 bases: TGCAGCGTTCCTCGCCTCCGGGGACTGTATGGCTACACCTTC. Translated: CSVPRLRGLYGYTF.